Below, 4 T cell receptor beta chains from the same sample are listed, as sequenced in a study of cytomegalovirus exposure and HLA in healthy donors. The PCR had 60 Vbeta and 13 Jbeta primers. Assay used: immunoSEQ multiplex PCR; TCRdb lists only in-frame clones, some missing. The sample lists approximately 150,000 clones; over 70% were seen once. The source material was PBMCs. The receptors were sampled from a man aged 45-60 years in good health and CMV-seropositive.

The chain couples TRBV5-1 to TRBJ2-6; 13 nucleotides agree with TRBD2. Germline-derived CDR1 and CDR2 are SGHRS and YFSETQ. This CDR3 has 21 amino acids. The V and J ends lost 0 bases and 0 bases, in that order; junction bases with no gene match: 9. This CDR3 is CASSLVGLAGVPLSGANVLTF. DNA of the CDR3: TGCGCCAGCAGCTTGGTTGGACTAGCGGGAGTTCCCCTCTCTGGGGCCAACGTCCTGACTTTC.

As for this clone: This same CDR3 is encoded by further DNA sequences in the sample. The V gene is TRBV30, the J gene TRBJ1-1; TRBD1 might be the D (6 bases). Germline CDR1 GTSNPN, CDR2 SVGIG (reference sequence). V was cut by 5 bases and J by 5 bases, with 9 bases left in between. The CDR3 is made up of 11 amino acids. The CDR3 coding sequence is TGTGCCTGGGGGCAGGGGACTGAAGCTTTCTTT. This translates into CAWGQGTEAFF. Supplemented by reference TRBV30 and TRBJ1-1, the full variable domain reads SQTIHQWPATLVQPVGSPLSLECTVEGTSNPNLYWYRQAAGRGLQLLFYSVGIGQISSEVPQNLSASRPQDRQFILSSKKLLLSDSGFYLCAWGQGTEAFFGQGTRLTVV.

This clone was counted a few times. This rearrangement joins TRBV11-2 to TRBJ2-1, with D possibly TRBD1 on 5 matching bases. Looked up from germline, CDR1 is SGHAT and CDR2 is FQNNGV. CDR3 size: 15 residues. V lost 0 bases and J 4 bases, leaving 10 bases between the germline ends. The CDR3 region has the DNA TGTGCCAGCAGCTTAGACTTAGACAGTTACAATGAGCAGTTCTTC. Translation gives CASSLDLDSYNEQFF.

The CDR3, as DNA: TGTGCCAGCAGTGGTCAGGGGAAGGTTGGAGATACGCAGTATTTT. Translating gives CASSGQGKVGDTQYF. The rearrangement joins TRBV2 to TRBJ2-3, with a tentative D call TRBD1 (6 bases). CDR1 is SNHLY and CDR2 is FYNNEI in the germline V gene. Trimming removed 4 bases from V and 5 bases from J, with 16 bases in between. The CDR3 extends over 15 amino acids. Using reference TRBV2 and TRBJ2-3 for the parts outside the CDR3, the full variable domain is EPEVTQTPSHQVTQMGQEVILRCVPISNHLYFYWYRQILGQKVEFLVSFYNNEISEKSEIFDDQFSVERPDGSNFTLKIRSTKLEDSAMYFCASSGQGKVGDTQYFGPGTRLTVL.